The 28 T cell receptor beta chains presented below share a single source sample, sequenced in a study of blood T cells in healthy people across ages. With a J-beta primer mix and a sample-barcoded 5' primer, a second PCR ran about 7 to 11 cycles. TCRdb recomputed calls from the 5' RACE reads with MiXCR, one row per CDR3 protein. The sample comprises some 1.5 million distinct CDR3 sequences, approximately 30% of which are singletons, and 7.7% rests with the top ten. The specimen was blood. These TCRs come from a woman between 25 and 40 years old in good health.

The chain joins TRBV6-1 to TRBJ1-2; TRBD1 is a possible D gene (6 bases). This CDR3 region has 14 residues. Trimming took 7 bases from V and 3 from J, leaving 15 bases between them. Germline V gene sequence: CDR1 MNHNS, CDR2 SASEGT. CDR3 nucleotide sequence: TGTGCCAGCATAGGGGGTTTGGAGGACTATGGCTACACCTTC. This gives the protein CASIGGLEDYGYTF.

Only a few counts were recorded for this clonotype. The chain is built from TRBV6-1 and TRBJ2-3; 7 bases are a match to TRBD1. CDR3 length: 14 amino acids. Unmatched junction bases numbered 5, after V lost 6 bases and J lost 2 bases. CDR1 is MNHNS, CDR2 SASEGT, per germline. The CDR3 bases are TGTGCCAGCAGACCGGGACAGTACACAGATACGCAGTATTTT. Translated: CASRPGQYTDTQYF.

This clonotype has a handful of counts. A junction end diverges from the germline sequence, so it may reflect a read error. The chain is built from TRBV6-1 and TRBJ2-3; unclear D gene. The V gene's germline CDR1 is MNHNS and CDR2 SASEGT. CDR3 length: 14 residues. CDR3: CTSSERFDTDTQYF. CDR3 nucleotide sequence: TGTACCAGCAGTGAAAGATTCGACACAGATACGCAGTATTTT.

This clonotype was counted at least ten times. The V call is TRBV12-3 or TRBV12-4, the J call TRBJ2-6; 15 nucleotides agree with TRBD2. This CDR3 spans 19 amino acids. After removal of 5 bases from V and 1 base from J, the junction contained 6 bases not matched to a gene. CDR3 residues: CASSNPGLAGGSGANVLTF. For the CDR3, the DNA is TGTGCCAGCAGTAACCCTGGACTAGCGGGAGGGTCTGGGGCCAACGTCCTGACTTTC.

This clonotype has a handful of counts. The chain has TRBV12-3 or TRBV12-4 and TRBJ2-5, with D perhaps assigned TRBD1 or TRBD2 (5 bases each). V lost 6 bases to trimming and J lost 8 bases, with 25 bases between them. The CDR3 runs to 16 residues. CDR3 sequence: CASSSRDVGPKRTQYF. In nucleotides, the CDR3 is TGTGCCAGCAGCTCCAGGGATGTGGGACCAAAGAGAACCCAGTACTTC.

The genes are TRBV18 and TRBJ2-7, with D possibly being TRBD2 (5 bases). This CDR3 is 16 amino acids long. Germline values: CDR1 KGHSH, CDR2 LQKENI. V lost 3 bases, J lost 0 bases, and 15 bases lay in between. The CDR3 coding sequence is TGTGCCAGCTCACCGGATGGGAGACGGAGCTCCTACGAGCAGTACTTC. Translation gives CASSPDGRRSSYEQYF.

This clonotype turned up a few times. The gene calls are TRBV6-5 and TRBJ1-2; no clear D. The V end was cut by 7 bases, the J end by 2 bases, with 11 bases between. Germline V gene lookup returns CDR1 MNHEY and CDR2 SVGAGI. The CDR3 is 13 residues long. The CDR3: CASTRHSNYGYTF. CDR3 DNA: TGTGCCAGCACGAGACACTCGAACTATGGCTACACCTTC.

This clonotype turned up a few times. The V gene is TRBV11-2, the J gene TRBJ1-4; D gene unclear. The CDR3 loop spans 13 amino acids. The V gene's germline CDR1 is SGHAT and CDR2 FQNNGV. Deletions cut 0 bases from V and 8 bases from J, with 7 bases between. CDR3 protein: CASSLDLREKLFF. CDR3 nucleotide sequence: TGTGCCAGCAGCTTAGATTTAAGGGAAAAACTGTTTTTT. The full variable domain, its missing parts supplied by reference TRBV11-2 and TRBJ1-4, is EAGVAQSPRYKIIEKRQSVAFWCNPISGHATLYWYQQILGQGPKLLIQFQNNGVVDDSQLPKDRFSAERLKGVDSTLKIQPAKLEDSAVYLCASSLDLREKLFFGSGTQLSVL.

This sequence joins TRBV7-2 and TRBJ2-3, with D possibly TRBD2 on 5 matching bases. The V and J ends lost 5 bases and 2 bases respectively, with 17 bases between them. Germline V CDR1 and CDR2: SGHTA, FQGNSA. The length of the CDR3 is 16 residues. The CDR3 coding sequence is TGTGCCAGCAGCAAAAAAAGCGGAGTCTACACAGATACGCAGTATTTT. As protein: CASSKKSGVYTDTQYF. Together with reference TRBV7-2 and TRBJ2-3, the CDR3 gives the full variable domain: GAGVSQSPSNKVTEKGKDVELRCDPISGHTALYWYRQSLGQGLEFLIYFQGNSAPDKSGLPSDRFSAERTGGSVSTLTIQRTQQEDSAVYLCASSKKSGVYTDTQYFGPGTRLTVL.

J is TRBJ2-1 and V is TRBV7-7, with 15 bases that match TRBD2. The ends lost 5 bases at V and 6 bases at J; junction bases unmatched: 8. Germline V gene data show CDR1 as SSHAT and CDR2 as FNYEAQ (reference sequence). The CDR3 totals 17 residues. CDR3 sequence (DNA): TGTGCCAGCAGCCGGACTAGCGGGGGGGGCCCTTCCAATGAGCAGTTCTTC. This encodes CASSRTSGGGPSNEQFF.

This clonotype appeared once. One end of the junction varies from germline; a read error may be responsible. The rearrangement links TRBV4-3 to TRBJ1-5; D is ambiguous. The CDR3 sequence is 14 residues long. Germline loops: CDR1 LGHNA, CDR2 YSLEER. Here the CDR3 reads CASSQGGLGQSQHF. The CDR3 nucleotides read TGCGCCAGCAGCCAAGGCGGGTTGGGTCAGTCCCAGCATTTT.

On this clonotype: One base away lies a much larger clone, so this may be a sequencing read error. This chain uses TRBV20-1 with TRBJ2-6; no clear D. Trimming cost V 2 bases and J 0 bases, with 14 bases left between them. Germline V gives CDR1 DFQATT, CDR2 SNEGSKA (reference sequence). This CDR3 has 17 amino acids. The CDR3 is CSARTAGAPSGANVLTF. As DNA, the CDR3 is TGCAGTGCTAGAACCGCAGGTGCACCCTCTGGGGCCAACGTCCTGACTTTC.

The V gene is TRBV29-1, the J gene TRBJ1-4; possible D gene TRBD1, 6 bases. The V end lost 0 bases, the J end lost 10 bases, and 18 bases lay between the germline ends. The germline gives CDR1 SQVTM, CDR2 ANQGSEA. This CDR3 spans 15 amino acids. CDR3 amino acids: CSVEEDGRGRGKLFF. CDR3 DNA: TGCAGCGTTGAAGAAGACGGCAGGGGTAGAGGAAAACTGTTTTTT. Filled out from reference TRBV29-1 and TRBJ1-4, the complete variable domain reads SAVISQKPSRDICQRGTSLTIQCQVDSQVTMMFWYRQQPGQSLTLIATANQGSEATYESGFVIDKFPISRPNLTFSTLTVSNMSPEDSSIYLCSVEEDGRGRGKLFFGSGTQLSVL.

V and J are TRBV28 and TRBJ2-3, with 10 positions matching TRBD1. Germline CDR1 MDHEN, CDR2 SYDVKM. V shed 8 bases and J 3 bases; nucleotides not matched to a gene: 11. The CDR3 has 16 residues. The CDR3 spells CASGTGAKVGTDTQYF. CDR3 sequence (DNA): TGTGCCAGCGGGACAGGGGCGAAGGTGGGGACAGATACGCAGTATTTT.

This clonotype occurred a few times. The chain employs TRBV7-9 and TRBJ2-7; TRBD2 aligns across 14 bases. The CDR3 is made up of 18 amino acids. Germline loops: CDR1 SEHNR, CDR2 FQNEAQ (reference sequence). Unmatched junction bases numbered 11, after V lost 5 bases and J lost 2 bases. The CDR3 protein is CASSTGLAGGNFAYEQYF. The CDR3 nucleotides read TGTGCCAGCAGCACCGGACTAGCGGGAGGAAACTTTGCCTACGAGCAGTACTTC. The full variable domain, with the rest looked up from reference TRBV7-9 and TRBJ2-7, is DTGVSQNPRHKITKRGQNVTFRCDPISEHNRLYWYRQTLGQGPEFLTYFQNEAQLEKSRLLSDRFSAERPKGSFSTLEIQRTEQGDSAMYLCASSTGLAGGNFAYEQYFGPGTRLTVT.

This clonotype was detected only a few times. The chain is built from TRBV5-1 and TRBJ1-1; a weak D match, TRBD1 (5 bases). Deletions cut 4 bases from V and 5 bases from J, with 18 bases between. The CDR3 spans 15 residues. Germline CDR1 and CDR2: SGHRS and YFSETQ. Written as DNA, the CDR3 is TGCGCCAGCAGCCCCGGGGACCCCGGGCTTACTGAAGCTTTCTTT. Translated, it gives CASSPGDPGLTEAFF.

This clonotype has just a few counts. Compared with germline, one end of the junction differs, possibly owing to a read error. The gene calls are TRBV7-9 and TRBJ1-2, with D unresolved. The CDR3 extends over 11 amino acids. CDR1 is SEHNR, CDR2 FQNEAQ, per germline (reference sequence). In DNA form, the CDR3 reads TGTGCCAGCAGCCTAGCTTTGGACTACACCTTC. Translated: CASSLALDYTF. The full variable domain, rest sourced from reference TRBV7-9 and TRBJ1-2, is DTGVSQNPRHKITKRGQNVTFRCDPISEHNRLYWYRQTLGQGPEFLTYFQNEAQLEKSRLLSDRFSAERPKGSFSTLEIQRTEQGDSAMYLCASSLALDYTFGSGTRLTVV.

The chain couples TRBV4-1 to TRBJ1-2, with D unresolved. The CDR3 runs to 13 residues. Trimming pared 4 bases from V and 4 bases from J, leaving 10 bases between. Per germline, CDR1 MGHRA and CDR2 YSYEKL. The DNA for the CDR3 is TGCGCCAGCAGCCCCCCCTGGGTCTATGGCTACACCTTC. Protein product: CASSPPWVYGYTF.

The chain recombines TRBV6-5 with TRBJ1-3; D gene ambiguous. Trimming removed 6 bases at V and 4 bases at J, with 4 bases between. The CDR3 totals 11 residues. Germline V lookup: CDR1 MNHEY, CDR2 SVGAGI. CDR3 bases: TGTGCCAGCAGGACCGGAAACACCATATATTTT. It codes for CASRTGNTIYF.

CDR3 amino acids: CASSPSYIRLEDTQYF. CDR3 nucleotides: TGTGCCAGCAGCCCATCGTACATACGTTTAGAGGATACGCAGTATTTT. The V and J genes are TRBV9 and TRBJ2-3; no firm D call. CDR1 is SGDLS and CDR2 is YYNGEE in the germline V gene. This CDR3 has 16 amino acids. Deletions cut 4 bases from V and 6 bases from J, with 21 bases between.

The chain recombines TRBV5-1 with TRBJ1-5, with D possibly TRBD1 on 5 matching bases. In germline, CDR1 is SGHRS, CDR2 YFSETQ. This CDR3 region has 15 residues. Trimming stripped 0 bases from V and 6 bases from J, with 13 bases between. The CDR3 reads CASSLAGGSSQPQHF. DNA of the CDR3: TGCGCCAGCAGCTTGGCCGGGGGAAGTAGTCAGCCCCAGCATTTT. The full variable domain, completed using reference TRBV5-1 and TRBJ1-5, is KAGVTQTPRYLIKTRGQQVTLSCSPISGHRSVSWYQQTPGQGLQFLFEYFSETQRNKGNFPGRFSGRQFSNSRSEMNVSTLELGDSALYLCASSLAGGSSQPQHFGDGTRLSIL.

In its sample, this clonotype was seen a few times. The chain links TRBV18 to TRBJ2-1; 7 bases agree with TRBD1. The J segment lost 12 bases and the V segment lost 3 bases, leaving 5 bases of the junction unmatched. CDR3 size: 12 residues. CDR1 and CDR2 from the germline V gene are KGHSH and LQKENI. The CDR3 DNA follows: TGTGCCAGCTCACCGGATGACAGGGCGCAGTTCTTC. It specifies CASSPDDRAQFF.

This sequence joins TRBV20-1 and TRBJ2-2, with 11 bases matching TRBD2. V lost 5 bases, J lost 4 bases, and 9 bases stayed unmatched. Per germline, CDR1 DFQATT and CDR2 SNEGSKA (reference sequence). This CDR3 has 16 residues. CDR3 region: CSALADSGRVTGELFF. DNA for the CDR3: TGCAGTGCTCTAGCTGATAGCGGGAGGGTCACCGGGGAGCTGTTTTTT.

This clonotype was seen only once. V usage is TRBV10-3 and J usage is TRBJ2-1; 7 bases line up with TRBD2. Trimming took 7 bases from V and 0 from J; bases not matched to a gene: 3. This CDR3 has 14 residues. Germline CDR1 ENHRY, CDR2 SYGVKD. As DNA, the CDR3 is TGTGCCATCAAGCGGGGAAGCTCCTACAATGAGCAGTTCTTC. As protein: CAIKRGSSYNEQFF.

This clonotype was detected a few times. The chain is built from TRBV7-6 and TRBJ2-1, with 16 bases fitting TRBD2. CDR1 SGHVS and CDR2 FNYEAQ come from the germline V gene. V lost 2 bases to trimming and J lost 6 bases; unmatched junction nucleotides: 7. This CDR3 comprises 18 residues. CDR3 nucleotide sequence: TGTGCCAGCAGCTTAATAGGGACTAGCGGGAGGGCCGGCAATGAGCAGTTCTTC. Protein: CASSLIGTSGRAGNEQFF.

As concerns this clonotype: One base away lies a much larger clone, so this may be a sequencing read error. J is TRBJ2-7 and V is TRBV7-2; no clear D gene. The ends were cut back, 5 bases at V and 3 bases at J, with 14 bases in the middle. The CDR3 extends over 14 amino acids. Germline CDR1 is SGHTA and CDR2 is FQGNSA. The CDR3 sequence: CASSRNGLFYEQYF. The CDR3 nucleotides are TGTGCCAGCAGCAGGAATGGGCTCTTCTACGAGCAGTACTTC.

The chain uses TRBV5-1 and TRBJ1-1; D remains unclear. Germline CDR1 reads SGHRS; CDR2 reads YFSETQ. This CDR3 region has 17 residues. The V gene lost 2 bases and the J gene lost 5 bases, with 22 bases spanning the gap. The CDR3 region is CASSFPSEEESRTEAFF. CDR3 in DNA: TGCGCCAGCAGCTTCCCCTCAGAAGAGGAGTCCAGGACTGAAGCTTTCTTT.

This clonotype showed up just a few times. The rearrangement uses TRBV20-1 and TRBJ1-1, with D unresolved. This CDR3 is built from 14 residues. Germline V CDR1 and CDR2: DFQATT, SNEGSKA (reference sequence). With 5 bases removed from V and 0 bases from J, the gap between germline ends came to 13 bases. CDR3 coding DNA: TGCAGTGCTTCCTACGAGTTTTTGAACACTGAAGCTTTCTTT. Translating gives CSASYEFLNTEAFF.